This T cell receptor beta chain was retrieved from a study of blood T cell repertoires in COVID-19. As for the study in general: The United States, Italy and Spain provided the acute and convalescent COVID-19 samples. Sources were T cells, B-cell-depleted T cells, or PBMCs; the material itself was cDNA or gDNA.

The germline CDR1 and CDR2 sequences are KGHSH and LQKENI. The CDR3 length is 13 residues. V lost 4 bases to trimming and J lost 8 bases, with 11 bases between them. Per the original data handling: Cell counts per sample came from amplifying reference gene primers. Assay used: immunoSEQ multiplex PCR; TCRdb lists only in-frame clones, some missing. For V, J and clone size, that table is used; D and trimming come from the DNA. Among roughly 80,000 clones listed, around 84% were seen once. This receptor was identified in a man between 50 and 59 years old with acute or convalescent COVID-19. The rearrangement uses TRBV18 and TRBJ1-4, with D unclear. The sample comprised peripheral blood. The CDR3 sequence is CASSRGQEEKLFF. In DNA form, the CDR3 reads TGTGCCAGCTCACGAGGGCAGGAAGAAAAACTGTTTTTT.